This TCR beta chain was sequenced for a study of blood T cell repertoires in COVID-19. Study in general: Italy, Spain and the United States were the sources of the convalescent and acute COVID-19 samples.

Germline CDR1 is LNHDA and CDR2 is SQIVND (reference sequence). This CDR3 is built from 14 residues. V was cut by 5 bases and J by 10 bases, with 17 bases left in between. Method: immunoSEQ multiplex PCR; TCRdb's copy keeps in-frame clones and lacks some. The top ten hold roughly 4.9% of the sample, which has a few hundred thousand clones, roughly 86% seen once. The chain has TRBV19 and TRBJ1-4; D is undetermined. Material for sequencing was peripheral blood. The origin of this receptor is a woman between 55 and 75 years old with COVID-19, enrolled during active disease. The chain's CDR3 is CASSPTGERGKLFF. In DNA, the CDR3 is TGTGCCAGTAGTCCGACGGGTGAAAGAGGAAAACTGTTTTTT.